These 26 T cell receptor beta chains were all obtained from the same sample, sequenced in a study of shared clonotypes between healthy human individuals. Some clones are missing from TCRdb's copy, which holds only in-frame ones; the method was immunoSEQ multiplex PCR. This table holds fewer than 1 million clones, around 96% found once. Terminally differentiated effector memory CD45RA+ cells were excluded by CCR7 positive selection of CD45RO-negative cells. Sequenced material: naive CD8+ T cells sorted from blood. The receptors stem from a man aged 25 to 40 in good health.

J is TRBJ1-2 and V is TRBV14; 7 bases agree with TRBD1. The V segment lost 4 bases and the J segment 4 bases; nucleotides outside the gene matches: 9. CDR3 length: 15 residues. CDR1 is SGHDN and CDR2 is FVKESK in the germline V gene. The CDR3, as DNA: TGTGCCAGCAGCCCTACAGGGGACTCTTTCTATGGCTACACCTTC. This encodes CASSPTGDSFYGYTF. Full variable domain (outside the CDR3, taken from reference TRBV14 and TRBJ1-2): EAGVTQFPSHSVIEKGQTVTLRCDPISGHDNLYWYRRVMGKEIKFLLHFVKESKQDESGMPNNRFLAERTGGTYSTLKVQPAELEDSGVYFCASSPTGDSFYGYTFGSGTRLTVV.

The V and J genes are TRBV9 and TRBJ2-7, with TRBD2 as a possible D gene (6 bases). Germline V lookup: CDR1 SGDLS, CDR2 YYNGEE. V shed 3 bases and J shed 3 bases, with 16 bases lying between them. The CDR3 totals 15 residues. The DNA of the CDR3 is TGTGCCAGCAGCGCCCAGGATCGGGGACTCTACGAGCAGTACTTC. This gives the protein CASSAQDRGLYEQYF.

This chain links TRBV7-9 with TRBJ2-5; 7 bases map to TRBD1. Germline V gives CDR1 SEHNR, CDR2 FQNEAQ (reference sequence). The CDR3 totals 15 residues. After removal of 6 bases from V and 3 bases from J, the junction contained 10 bases not matched to a gene. The chain's CDR3 is CASRVVDRVEETQYF. The CDR3 nucleotides are TGTGCCAGCAGGGTGGTCGACAGGGTGGAAGAGACCCAGTACTTC.

Note on this clone: Other nucleotide sequences from this sample produce the same CDR3. This chain connects TRBV7-6 to TRBJ2-1; D not certain. Trimming shortened V by 1 base and J by 7 bases, and 2 bases separated the two germline ends. CDR3 length: 11 residues. Germline lookup yields CDR1 SGHVS and CDR2 FNYEAQ. CDR3 coding DNA: TGTGCCAGCAGCTTAGGAAATGAGCAGTTCTTC. Protein: CASSLGNEQFF.

V is TRBV7-9 and J is TRBJ2-7, with D possibly matching TRBD2 (6 bases). Trimming took off 8 bases at V and 3 bases at J, with 17 bases between the two ends. The CDR3 sequence is 14 residues long. Germline CDR1 reads SEHNR; CDR2 reads FQNEAQ (reference sequence). The DNA for the CDR3 is TGTGCCAGCGCCTACGGGGGAGCGGGCTACGAGCAGTACTTC. Translation gives CASAYGGAGYEQYF.

This clone was seen just once. The rearrangement joins TRBV4-1 to TRBJ1-1; D is undetermined. The CDR3 totals 12 residues. Deletions cut 1 base from V and 0 bases from J, with 0 bases between. The germline CDR1 and CDR2 sequences are MGHRA and YSYEKL. The CDR3: CASSQVNTEAFF. The CDR3 DNA sequence: TGCGCCAGCAGCCAAGTGAACACTGAAGCTTTCTTT.

The chain is built from TRBV5-1 and TRBJ2-7; possible D gene TRBD2, 6 bases. Germline CDR1 and CDR2: SGHRS and YFSETQ. The CDR3 covers 13 residues. Trimming shortened V by 0 bases and J by 7 bases, and 11 bases separated the two germline ends. Written as DNA, the CDR3 is TGCGCCAGCAGCTTGGATTTGGGGGGAGAGCAGTACTTC. It encodes CASSLDLGGEQYF.

The chain uses TRBV7-9 and TRBJ2-7, with 9 bases identical to TRBD2. The CDR3 covers 15 residues. With V trimmed by 3 bases and J by 1 base, 4 bases remained unmatched. Germline V gives CDR1 SEHNR, CDR2 FQNEAQ (reference sequence). CDR3: CASSFSGSISYEQYF. CDR3 DNA: TGTGCCAGCAGCTTTAGCGGGAGCATTTCCTACGAGCAGTACTTC.

V is TRBV5-1 and J is TRBJ1-4; D is possibly TRBD1 (5 bases). The CDR3 spans 17 residues. V gave up 5 bases and J gave up 0 bases, with 17 bases separating them. Per germline, CDR1 SGHRS and CDR2 YFSETQ. CDR3 DNA: TGCGCCAGCAGGTCCGCCGACAGAGACGCAACTAATGAAAAACTGTTTTTT. Encoded protein: CASRSADRDATNEKLFF.

The CDR3 reads CASSINPGQGIYEQYF. For the CDR3, the DNA is TGTGCCAGCAGCATAAATCCGGGACAGGGGATTTACGAGCAGTACTTC. The chain links TRBV7-9 to TRBJ2-7; 10 bases map to TRBD1. Germline V CDR1 and CDR2: SEHNR, FQNEAQ (reference sequence). After removal of 5 bases from V and 4 bases from J, the junction contained 11 bases not matched to a gene. This CDR3 has 16 amino acids.

This clone occurred once. V gene TRBV5-6 combines with J gene TRBJ2-7; perhaps TRBD2 as D (6 bases). V lost 4 bases to trimming and J lost 2 bases, with 10 bases between them. This CDR3 is 13 amino acids long. Germline V lookup: CDR1 SGHDT, CDR2 YYEEEE. The CDR3: CASSPGVAYEQYF. In DNA form, the CDR3 reads TGTGCCAGCAGCCCGGGGGTGGCCTACGAGCAGTACTTC.

V usage is TRBV6-5 and J usage is TRBJ1-4; a possible D gene is TRBD1 (5 bases). This CDR3 region has 16 residues. Per the germline V gene, CDR1 is MNHEY and CDR2 is SVGAGI. Trimming took off 0 bases at V and 2 bases at J, with 10 bases between the two ends. CDR3 sequence reads: CASSYSWGSTNEKLFF. Here the CDR3 DNA reads TGTGCCAGCAGTTACTCTTGGGGGTCGACTAATGAAAAACTGTTTTTT.

This chain joins TRBV9 and TRBJ1-1; D is unclear. The germline V gene has CDR1 SGDLS and CDR2 YYNGEE. V gave up 0 bases and J gave up 5 bases, with 14 bases separating them. There are 15 residues in the CDR3. The CDR3 spells CASSVVGGYVTEAFF. Here the CDR3 DNA reads TGTGCCAGCAGCGTAGTAGGAGGGTATGTGACTGAAGCTTTCTTT.

The chain recombines TRBV7-9 with TRBJ2-1, with 9 nucleotides matching TRBD2. Per the germline V gene, CDR1 is SEHNR and CDR2 is FQNEAQ (reference sequence). J gave up 8 bases and V 3 bases, and 17 bases lay outside the gene matches. This CDR3 spans 18 amino acids. Here the CDR3 reads CASSFRIDISGSVYEQFF. CDR3 DNA sequence: TGTGCCAGCAGCTTCCGAATTGACATTAGCGGGAGTGTGTATGAGCAGTTCTTC.

The chain joins TRBV7-9 to TRBJ2-5, with D uncertain. Per germline, CDR1 SEHNR and CDR2 FQNEAQ (reference sequence). This CDR3 has 17 amino acids. V lost 7 bases, J lost 1 base, and 22 bases lay in between. In DNA, the CDR3 is TGTGCCAGCACGATCAACGCGGCAGTTCCGAGCCAAGAGACCCAGTACTTC. Its protein is CASTINAAVPSQETQYF. Based on the CDR3 plus reference TRBV7-9 and TRBJ2-5, the full variable domain is DTGVSQNPRHKITKRGQNVTFRCDPISEHNRLYWYRQTLGQGPEFLTYFQNEAQLEKSRLLSDRFSAERPKGSFSTLEIQRTEQGDSAMYLCASTINAAVPSQETQYFGPGTRLLVL.

The chain joins TRBV11-3 to TRBJ2-2, with 9 bases identical to TRBD2. The CDR3 is 15 amino acids. Trimming took 3 bases from V and 5 from J; bases not matched to a gene: 4. Germline V gene sequence: CDR1 SGHNT, CDR2 YENEEA. Here the CDR3 reads CASSFAGGGTGELFF. The CDR3 DNA reads TGTGCCAGCAGCTTCGCGGGAGGGGGAACCGGGGAGCTGTTTTTT.

V gene TRBV7-5 combines with J gene TRBJ2-1; no DNA check was done on the table's D call, TRBD2. TRBV7-5 is annotated as a pseudogene. The CDR3 consists of 17 residues. In DNA form, the CDR3 reads TGTGTCAGAAGCTTAGGTTTATCTAGCGGGAGTGGGTATGAGCAGTTCTTC. As protein: CVRSLGLSSGSGYEQFF.

The chain recombines TRBV7-3 with TRBJ2-3; 9 bases fit TRBD2. The junction had 8 bases not matched to a gene; V was cut back by 2 bases and J by 5 bases. Germline V gene sequence: CDR1 SGHTA, CDR2 FQGTGA. CDR3 size: 16 residues. The CDR3 coding sequence is TGTGCCAGCAGCTTAGTAGCGGGAGCGGTGAGAGATACGCAGTATTTT. This sequence encodes CASSLVAGAVRDTQYF.

This chain joins TRBV5-1 and TRBJ2-7; 12 nucleotides match TRBD1. The V and J ends lost 4 bases and 6 bases, in that order; junction bases with no gene match: 5. This CDR3 is 14 amino acids long. The germline V gene encodes CDR1 SGHRS and CDR2 YFSETQ. Here the CDR3 reads CASSGRDRGREQYF. The CDR3 region has the DNA TGCGCCAGCAGCGGCCGGGACAGGGGGCGCGAGCAGTACTTC.

The V and J genes are TRBV11-2 and TRBJ1-3; D ambiguous. This CDR3 is 14 amino acids long. Trimming pared 3 bases from V and 1 base from J, leaving 7 bases between. Germline V CDR1 and CDR2: SGHAT, FQNNGV. The CDR3 nucleotides are TGTGCCAGCAGCTTTGTAGGTTCTGGAAACACCATATATTTT. It yields the protein CASSFVGSGNTIYF.

This sequence joins TRBV9 and TRBJ2-1, with TRBD2 identical over 9 bases. V lost 0 bases, J lost 1 base, and 5 bases stayed unmatched. The CDR3 covers 17 residues. Germline V gives CDR1 SGDLS, CDR2 YYNGEE. CDR3 nucleotide sequence: TGTGCCAGCAGCGTAGGGTCTAGCGGGGTTTCCTACAATGAGCAGTTCTTC. It yields the protein CASSVGSSGVSYNEQFF.

Worth noting for this clone: Other DNA sequences in the same sample also yield this CDR3. The genes are TRBV27 and TRBJ2-7; no reliable D call. The CDR3 is made up of 14 amino acids. Germline values: CDR1 MNHEY, CDR2 SMNVEV (reference sequence). V was cut by 2 bases and J by 0 bases, with 8 bases left in between. CDR3 in amino acids: CASSLGRSSYEQYF. The CDR3 region has the DNA TGTGCCAGCAGTTTAGGCAGAAGCTCCTACGAGCAGTACTTC.

The chain combines TRBV6-1 with TRBJ1-1; 8 bases map to TRBD1. The CDR3 has 12 residues. V lost 3 bases, J lost 11 bases, and 5 bases stayed unmatched. The germline CDR1 and CDR2 sequences are MNHNS and SASEGT. In nucleotides, the CDR3 is TGTGCCAGCAGTGAGACAGGGGTGGTGGCTTTCTTT. Translation gives CASSETGVVAFF.

The gene calls are TRBV7-3 and TRBJ2-3; D not resolved. V was pared by 1 base and J by 6 bases, with 8 bases between. The CDR3 has 13 residues. From germline, CDR1 is SGHTA and CDR2 FQGTGA. The CDR3 loop is CASSLIVGDTQYF. The CDR3 DNA is TGTGCCAGCAGCTTAATTGTGGGTGATACGCAGTATTTT.

The chain combines TRBV19 with TRBJ2-1; TRBD1 might be the D (6 bases). The CDR3 loop spans 16 amino acids. The V end was cut by 3 bases, the J end by 7 bases, with 19 bases between. Germline V gene sequence: CDR1 LNHDA, CDR2 SQIVND (reference sequence). The CDR3 DNA sequence: TGTGCCAGTAGTATTCCCCCCCGGACAGAAAATAATGAGCAGTTCTTC. Translation gives CASSIPPRTENNEQFF.

CDR3 in DNA: TGTGCCAGCAGTCCGGGGGAGATTCAGCCCCAGCATTTT. Protein sequence: CASSPGEIQPQHF. The chain couples TRBV27 to TRBJ1-5, with a weak D call TRBD1 (5 bases). There are 13 residues in the CDR3. Germline V CDR1 and CDR2: MNHEY, SMNVEV (reference sequence). Between the trimmed V and J ends, which lost 5 bases and 6 bases, there was a span of 11 bases.